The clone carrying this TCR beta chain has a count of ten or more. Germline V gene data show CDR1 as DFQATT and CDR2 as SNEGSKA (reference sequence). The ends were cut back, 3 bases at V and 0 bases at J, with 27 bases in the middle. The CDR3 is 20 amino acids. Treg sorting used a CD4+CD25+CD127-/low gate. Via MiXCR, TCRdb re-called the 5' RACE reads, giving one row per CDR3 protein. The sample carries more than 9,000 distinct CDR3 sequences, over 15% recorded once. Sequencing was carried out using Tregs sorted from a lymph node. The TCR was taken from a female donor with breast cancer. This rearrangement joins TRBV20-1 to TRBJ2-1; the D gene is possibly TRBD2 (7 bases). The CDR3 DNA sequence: TGCAGTGCTAGTGATATCGGGGGGCTAGCGGAAACGAGCTCCTACAATGAGCAGTTCTTC. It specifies CSASDIGGLAETSSYNEQFF.